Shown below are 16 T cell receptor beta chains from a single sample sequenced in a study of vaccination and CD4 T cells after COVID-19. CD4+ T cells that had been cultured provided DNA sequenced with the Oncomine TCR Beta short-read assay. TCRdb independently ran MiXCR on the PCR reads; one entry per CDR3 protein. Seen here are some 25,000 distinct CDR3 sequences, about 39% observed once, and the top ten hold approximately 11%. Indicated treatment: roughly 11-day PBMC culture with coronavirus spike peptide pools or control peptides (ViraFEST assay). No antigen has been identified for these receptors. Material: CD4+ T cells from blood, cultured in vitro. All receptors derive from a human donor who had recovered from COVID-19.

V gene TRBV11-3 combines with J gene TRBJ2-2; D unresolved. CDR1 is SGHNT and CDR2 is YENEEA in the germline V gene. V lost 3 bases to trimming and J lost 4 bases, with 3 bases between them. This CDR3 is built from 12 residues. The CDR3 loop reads CASSFPTGELFF. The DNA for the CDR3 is TGTGCCAGCAGCTTCCCCACCGGGGAGCTGTTTTTT. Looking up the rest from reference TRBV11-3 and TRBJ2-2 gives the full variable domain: EAGVVQSPRYKIIEKKQPVAFWCNPISGHNTLYWYLQNLGQGPELLIRYENEEAVDDSQLPKDRFSAERLKGVDSTLKIQPAELGDSAVYLCASSFPTGELFFGEGSRLTVL.

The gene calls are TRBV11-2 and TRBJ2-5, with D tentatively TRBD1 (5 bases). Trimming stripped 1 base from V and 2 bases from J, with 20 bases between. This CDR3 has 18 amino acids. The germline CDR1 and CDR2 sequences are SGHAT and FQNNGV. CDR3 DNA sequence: TGTGCCAGCAGCTTAGCATATGGGGTCCAGGGTCGGCAAGAGACCCAGTACTTC. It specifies CASSLAYGVQGRQETQYF.

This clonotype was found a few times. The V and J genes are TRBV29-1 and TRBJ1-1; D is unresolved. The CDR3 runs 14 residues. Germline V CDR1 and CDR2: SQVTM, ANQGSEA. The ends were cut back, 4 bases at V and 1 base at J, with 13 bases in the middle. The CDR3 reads CSVVLRIANTEAFF. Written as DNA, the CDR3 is TGCAGCGTTGTATTGCGGATCGCGAACACTGAAGCTTTCTTT.

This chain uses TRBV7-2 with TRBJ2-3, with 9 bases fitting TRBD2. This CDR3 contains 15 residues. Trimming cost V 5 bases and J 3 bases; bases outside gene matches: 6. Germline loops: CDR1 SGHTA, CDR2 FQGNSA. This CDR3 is CASSRSGSGTDTQYF. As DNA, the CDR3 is TGTGCCAGCAGCCGTAGCGGGAGTGGGACAGATACGCAGTATTTT.

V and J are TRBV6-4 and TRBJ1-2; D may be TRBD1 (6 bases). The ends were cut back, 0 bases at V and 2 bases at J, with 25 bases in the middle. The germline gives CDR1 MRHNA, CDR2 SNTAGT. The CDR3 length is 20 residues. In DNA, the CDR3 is TGTGCCAGCAGTGACTCGGCGTGGGACATCACTCAGAGGGAAAACTATGGCTACACCTTC. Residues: CASSDSAWDITQRENYGYTF.

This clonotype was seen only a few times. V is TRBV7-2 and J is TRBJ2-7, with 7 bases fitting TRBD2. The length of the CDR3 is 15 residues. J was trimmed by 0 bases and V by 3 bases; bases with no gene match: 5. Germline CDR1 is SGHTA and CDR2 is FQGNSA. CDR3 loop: CASSFAGVDSYEQYF. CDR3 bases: TGTGCCAGCAGCTTTGCGGGAGTGGACTCCTACGAGCAGTACTTC.

The CDR3 nucleotides read TGTGCCAGCAGTGCAGAACTAGCGGGAGACAATGAGCAGTTCTTC. Protein: CASSAELAGDNEQFF. V gene TRBV2 combines with J gene TRBJ2-1, with 11 nucleotides matching TRBD2. Trimming at V came to 4 bases and at J to 5 bases, leaving 4 bases not matched to a gene. The V gene's germline CDR1 is SNHLY and CDR2 FYNNEI. CDR3 length equals 15 residues.

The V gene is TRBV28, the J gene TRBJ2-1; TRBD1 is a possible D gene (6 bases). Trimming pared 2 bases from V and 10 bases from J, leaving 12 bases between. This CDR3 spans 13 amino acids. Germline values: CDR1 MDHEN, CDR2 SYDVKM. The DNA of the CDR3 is TGTGCCAGCAGTTTAAACAGGGTAGGGGAGCAGTTCTTC. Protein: CASSLNRVGEQFF. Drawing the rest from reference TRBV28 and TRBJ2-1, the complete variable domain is DVKVTQSSRYLVKRTGEKVFLECVQDMDHENMFWYRQDPGLGLRLIYFSYDVKMKEKGDIPEGYSVSREKKERFSLILESASTNQTSMYLCASSLNRVGEQFFGPGTRLTVL.

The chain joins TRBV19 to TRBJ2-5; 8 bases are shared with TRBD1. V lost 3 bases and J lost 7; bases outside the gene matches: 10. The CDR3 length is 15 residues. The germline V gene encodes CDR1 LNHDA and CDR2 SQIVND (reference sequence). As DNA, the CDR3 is TGTGCCAGTAGTATCGGGACAGGTAGTCCAGGGACCCAGTACTTC. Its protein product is CASSIGTGSPGTQYF.

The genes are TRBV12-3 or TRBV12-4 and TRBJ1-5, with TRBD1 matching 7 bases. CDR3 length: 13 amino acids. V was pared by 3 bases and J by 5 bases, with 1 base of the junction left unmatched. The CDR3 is CASSLTGYQPQHF. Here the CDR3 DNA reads TGTGCCAGCAGTTTGACAGGGTATCAGCCCCAGCATTTT.

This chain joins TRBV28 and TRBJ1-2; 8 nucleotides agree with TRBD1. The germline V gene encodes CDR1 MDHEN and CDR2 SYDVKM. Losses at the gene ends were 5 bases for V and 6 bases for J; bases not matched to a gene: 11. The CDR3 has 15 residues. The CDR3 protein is CASSPRTGKGNGYTF. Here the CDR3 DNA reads TGTGCCAGCAGTCCTCGGACAGGGAAAGGGAATGGCTACACCTTC.

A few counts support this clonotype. CDR3 sequence reads: CASSVIQFGNTIYF. The CDR3 region has the DNA TGTGCCAGCAGCGTAATACAATTTGGAAACACCATATATTTT. The chain links TRBV28 to TRBJ1-3; D remains unclear. Trimming took off 6 bases at V and 3 bases at J, with 12 bases between the two ends. Germline CDR1 and CDR2: MDHEN and SYDVKM. This CDR3 is built from 14 residues. Looking up the rest from reference TRBV28 and TRBJ1-3 gives the full variable domain: DVKVTQSSRYLVKRTGEKVFLECVQDMDHENMFWYRQDPGLGLRLIYFSYDVKMKEKGDIPEGYSVSREKKERFSLILESASTNQTSMYLCASSVIQFGNTIYFGEGSWLTVV.

CDR3 region: CASSPGTEQETQYF. The DNA for the CDR3 is TGTGCCAGCAGCCCGGGGACGGAACAAGAGACCCAGTACTTC. The chain recombines TRBV5-4 with TRBJ2-5, with D possibly being TRBD1 or TRBD2 (5 bases each). The CDR3 extends over 14 amino acids. V dropped 4 bases and J dropped 2 bases, with 12 bases sitting between them. Germline assignment: CDR1 SGHNT and CDR2 YYREEE (reference sequence).

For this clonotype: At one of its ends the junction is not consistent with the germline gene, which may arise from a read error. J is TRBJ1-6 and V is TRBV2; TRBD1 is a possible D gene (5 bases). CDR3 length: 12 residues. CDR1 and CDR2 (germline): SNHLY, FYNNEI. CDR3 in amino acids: CASREGDSPLHF. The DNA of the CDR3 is TGTGCCAGCAGGGAAGGGGATTCACCCCTCCACTTT. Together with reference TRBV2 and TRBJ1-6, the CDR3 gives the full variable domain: EPEVTQTPSHQVTQMGQEVILRCVPISNHLYFYWYRQILGQKVEFLVSFYNNEISEKSEIFDDQFSVERPDGSNFTLKIRSTKLEDSAMYFCASREGDSPLHFGNGTRLTVT.

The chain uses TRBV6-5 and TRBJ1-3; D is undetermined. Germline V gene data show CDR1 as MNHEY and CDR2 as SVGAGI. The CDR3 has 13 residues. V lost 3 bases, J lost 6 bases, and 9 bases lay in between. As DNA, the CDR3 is TGTGCCAGCAGTTATGCAGATGAAAACACCATATATTTT. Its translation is CASSYADENTIYF.

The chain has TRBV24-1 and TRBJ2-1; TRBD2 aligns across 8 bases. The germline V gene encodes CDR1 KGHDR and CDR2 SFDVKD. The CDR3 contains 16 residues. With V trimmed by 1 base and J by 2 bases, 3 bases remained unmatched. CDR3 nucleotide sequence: TGTGCCACCAGTGATTTTCGGGGGGGCGCCTACAATGAGCAGTTCTTC. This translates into CATSDFRGGAYNEQFF.